The source of this T cell receptor (beta chain) is a study of T cell responses to AZD1222 COVID-19 vaccine (dated by TCRdb to the early 2020s). For context, the study as a whole: A total of 233 trial participants underwent TCR sequencing, of whom roughly 210 received two doses of AZD1222 and some 26 received two doses of the MenACWY control vaccine. Trial participants were enrolled by age into 18-55, 56-69 and 70-plus year subgroups, with roughly 160, 29 and 62 TCR-sequenced participants respectively.

Spanning cysteine to phenylalanine, the CDR3 consists of 16 amino acids. The read is trimmed to its CDR3 DNA, 48 bases read in frame from base 1. V is trimmed back by 2 bases and J by 2 bases, and the junction contains 5 bases that no gene match accounts for. CDR1 and CDR2, looked up from the germline V gene, are KGHDR and SFDVKD. What the authors observed across the whole study: Participants were mostly white British, with more females than males. The authors suggested clonal diversity may have been underestimated. After two AZD1222 doses, both the breadth and the depth of spike-specific TCRs were significantly higher than at day 0 and than in MenACWY recipients. The whole spike protein was spanned by vaccine-associated CD4 TCRs, and dominant responses were seen in regions 160-218 and 743-854. Conclusions about previously exposed vaccinees were limited because only six AZD1222 recipients were SARS-CoV-2 seropositive at baseline. Reportedly, almost half of the unique spike-specific TCRs recognized epitopes lying outside the regions that are mutated in the B.1.351 and B.1.1.7 variants. No day 14 peak-response samples were available, so repertoires were characterized only after the peak T cell response. In the small 56-69-year group, the increase in depth fell short of significance, most likely because of low power.

The CDR3 regions of human TCRbeta chains were analyzed by immunosequencing. Under the source paper's analysis protocol: TCRs in the repertoires were matched against a reference library of SARS-CoV-2-specific TCRs that had been generated with the MIRA antigen-specificity platform. Breadth meant the fraction of unique TCRs that were SARS-CoV-2-associated, whereas depth meant the fraction of total T cells that were SARS-CoV-2-associated. Using the MIRA data, every spike-specific TCR was mapped to the spike region that the TCR reacted to and assigned to either a CD4 or a CD8 class. Log10-transformed breadth and depth values were compared by one-way ANOVA with Sidak's multiple comparisons tests. TCRdb mirrors the immuneACCESS table, restricted to in-frame sequences. Some clones are absent from its copies; in checked studies, under half trace to an unresolved V gene, and the reason for the others is unknown. That table is the source of V, J and clone size, and D and trimming were worked out from the DNA. The sample records about 200,000 clones, over 85% of which are singletons. The biggest ten clones account for less than 4.5% of the sample.

On this clone itself: No antigen is known for it. No base quality information exists; no much larger clone differs at one position.

The time point label of this sample denotes: about 28 days (+/-7) after the second vaccine dose. The treatment or condition label corresponds to: meningococcal conjugate vaccine given as trial control. Vaccinee samples came from UK trials COV001 and COV002, including a single-blind randomized controlled phase 2/3 trial of AZD1222 (ChAdOx1 nCoV-19) in healthy adults. For TCRbeta chain sequencing, PBMC samples from trial participants were taken at day 0 and at day 28 after the second dose. The sequencing here drew on peripheral blood, taken 28 days after the second dose of the MenACWY control vaccine. The rearranged segments are TRBV24-1 and TRBJ1-5; TRBD1 agrees with 7 junctional bases. This TCR was sampled from an adult who received the MenACWY meningococcal vaccine as a control. Here the CDR3 is given as CATSDSTGYGNQPQHF. In nucleotide form, the sequence is TGTGCCACCAGTGATTCGACAGGGTATGGCAATCAGCCCCAGCATTTT.